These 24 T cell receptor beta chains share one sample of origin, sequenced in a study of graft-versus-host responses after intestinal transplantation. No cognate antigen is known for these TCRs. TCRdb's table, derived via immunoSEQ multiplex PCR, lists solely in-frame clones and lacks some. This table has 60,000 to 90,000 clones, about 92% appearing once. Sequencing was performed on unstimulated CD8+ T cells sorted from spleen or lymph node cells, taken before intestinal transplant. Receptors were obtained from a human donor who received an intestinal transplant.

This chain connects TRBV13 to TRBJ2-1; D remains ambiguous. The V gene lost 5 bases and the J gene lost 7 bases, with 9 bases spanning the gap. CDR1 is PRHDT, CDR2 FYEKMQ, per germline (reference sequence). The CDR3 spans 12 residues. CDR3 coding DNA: TGTGCCAGCAGCACCCGCCTAAATGAGCAGTTCTTC. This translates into CASSTRLNEQFF.

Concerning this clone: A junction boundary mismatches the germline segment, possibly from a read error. CDR3 sequence: CASRQEGASNQPQHF. The DNA of the CDR3 is TGCGCCAGCCGTCAGGAGGGGGCGAGCAATCAGCCCCAGCATTTT. The genes are TRBV23-1 and TRBJ1-5, with TRBD1 matching over 7 bases. TRBV23-1 belongs to the ORF category, with a function that is uncertain. The CDR3 consists of 15 residues.

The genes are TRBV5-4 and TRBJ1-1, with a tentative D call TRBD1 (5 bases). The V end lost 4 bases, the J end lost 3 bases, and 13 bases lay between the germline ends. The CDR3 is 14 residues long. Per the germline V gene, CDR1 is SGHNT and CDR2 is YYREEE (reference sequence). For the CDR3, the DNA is TGTGCCAGCAGCCGGGGCCTAGCGGACACTGAAGCTTTCTTT. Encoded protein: CASSRGLADTEAFF. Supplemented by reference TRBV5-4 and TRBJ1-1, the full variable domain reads ETGVTQSPTHLIKTRGQQVTLRCSSQSGHNTVSWYQQALGQGPQFIFQYYREEENGRGNFPPRFSGLQFPNYSSELNVNALELDDSALYLCASSRGLADTEAFFGQGTRLTVV.

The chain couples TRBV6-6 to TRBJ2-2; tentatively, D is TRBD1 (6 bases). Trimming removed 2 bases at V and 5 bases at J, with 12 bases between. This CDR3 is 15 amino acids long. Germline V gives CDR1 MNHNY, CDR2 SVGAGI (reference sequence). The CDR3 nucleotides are TGTGCCAGCAGTTACGAAGACAGGCGGACCGGGGAGCTGTTTTTT. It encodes CASSYEDRRTGELFF.

The CDR3 is CASAAGQNTEAFF. The CDR3 DNA reads TGTGCCAGCGCCGCGGGCCAGAACACTGAAGCTTTCTTT. The chain uses TRBV27 and TRBJ1-1; no clear D. V lost 8 bases to trimming and J lost 1 base, with 11 bases between them. Per the germline V gene, CDR1 is MNHEY and CDR2 is SMNVEV (reference sequence). The CDR3 runs to 13 residues.

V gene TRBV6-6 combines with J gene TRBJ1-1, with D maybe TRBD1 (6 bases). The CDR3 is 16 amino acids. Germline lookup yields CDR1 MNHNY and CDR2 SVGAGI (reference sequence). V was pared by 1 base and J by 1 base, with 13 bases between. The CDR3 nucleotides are TGTGCCAGCAGTTACTGGCCGGGACACAAGAACACTGAAGCTTTCTTT. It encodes CASSYWPGHKNTEAFF.

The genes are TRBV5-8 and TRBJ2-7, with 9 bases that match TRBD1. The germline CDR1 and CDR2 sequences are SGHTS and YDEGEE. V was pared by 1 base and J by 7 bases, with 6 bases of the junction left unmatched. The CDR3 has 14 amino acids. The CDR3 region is CASSLRPTGGEQYF. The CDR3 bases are TGTGCCAGCAGCTTGCGTCCGACAGGGGGAGAGCAGTACTTC.

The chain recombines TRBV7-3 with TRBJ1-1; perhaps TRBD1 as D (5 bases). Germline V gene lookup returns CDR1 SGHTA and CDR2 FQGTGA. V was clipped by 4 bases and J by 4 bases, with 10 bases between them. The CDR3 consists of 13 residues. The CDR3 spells CASSSSGGTEAFF. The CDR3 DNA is TGTGCCAGCAGCTCCTCGGGGGGCACTGAAGCTTTCTTT.

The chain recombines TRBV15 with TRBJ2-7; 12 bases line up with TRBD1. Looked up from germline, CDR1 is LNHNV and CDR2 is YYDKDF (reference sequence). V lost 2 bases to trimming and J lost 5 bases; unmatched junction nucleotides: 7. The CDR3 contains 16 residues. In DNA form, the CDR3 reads TGTGCCACCAGCAGAAACCGCGGGACAGGGGGCGACGAGCAGTACTTC. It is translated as CATSRNRGTGGDEQYF.

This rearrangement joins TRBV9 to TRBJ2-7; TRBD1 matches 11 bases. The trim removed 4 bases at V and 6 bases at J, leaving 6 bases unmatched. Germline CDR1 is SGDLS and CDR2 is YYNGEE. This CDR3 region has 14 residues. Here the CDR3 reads CASSTGQGATEQYF. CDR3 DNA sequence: TGTGCCAGCAGCACCGGACAGGGGGCGACCGAGCAGTACTTC. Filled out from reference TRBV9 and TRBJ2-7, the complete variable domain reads DSGVTQTPKHLITATGQRVTLRCSPRSGDLSVYWYQQSLDQGLQFLIQYYNGEERAKGNILERFSAQQFPDLHSELNLSSLELGDSALYFCASSTGQGATEQYFGPGTRLTVT.

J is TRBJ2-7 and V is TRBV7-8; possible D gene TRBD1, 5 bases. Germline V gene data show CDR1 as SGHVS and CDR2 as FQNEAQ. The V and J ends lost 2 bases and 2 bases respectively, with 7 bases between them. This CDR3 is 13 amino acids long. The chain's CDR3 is CASSLSGTYEQYF. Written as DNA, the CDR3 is TGTGCCAGCAGCTTATCAGGGACCTACGAGCAGTACTTC. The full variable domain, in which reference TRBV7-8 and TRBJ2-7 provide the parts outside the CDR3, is GAGVSQSPRYKVAKRGQDVALRCDPISGHVSLFWYQQALGQGPEFLTYFQNEAQLDKSGLPSDRFFAERPEGSVSTLKIQRTQQEDSAVYLCASSLSGTYEQYFGPGTRLTVT.

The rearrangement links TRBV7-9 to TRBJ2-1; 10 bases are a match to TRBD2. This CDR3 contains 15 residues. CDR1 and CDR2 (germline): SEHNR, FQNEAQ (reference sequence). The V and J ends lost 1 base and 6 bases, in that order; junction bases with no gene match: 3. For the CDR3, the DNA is TGTGCCAGCAGCTTAGTACTAGCGGGGTTCAATGAGCAGTTCTTC. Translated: CASSLVLAGFNEQFF.

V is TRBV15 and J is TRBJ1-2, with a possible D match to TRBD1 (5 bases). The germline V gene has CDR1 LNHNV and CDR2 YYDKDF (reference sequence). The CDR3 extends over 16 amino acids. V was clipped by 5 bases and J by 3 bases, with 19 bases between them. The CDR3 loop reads CATSDESGDRDYGYTF. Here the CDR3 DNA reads TGTGCCACCAGCGACGAGTCGGGGGATAGGGACTATGGCTACACCTTC.

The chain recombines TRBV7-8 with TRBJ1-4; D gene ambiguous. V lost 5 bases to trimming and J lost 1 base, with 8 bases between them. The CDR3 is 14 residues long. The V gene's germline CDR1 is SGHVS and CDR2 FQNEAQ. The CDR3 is CASSASVTNEKLFF. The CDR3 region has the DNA TGTGCCAGCAGCGCCTCAGTAACTAATGAAAAACTGTTTTTT.

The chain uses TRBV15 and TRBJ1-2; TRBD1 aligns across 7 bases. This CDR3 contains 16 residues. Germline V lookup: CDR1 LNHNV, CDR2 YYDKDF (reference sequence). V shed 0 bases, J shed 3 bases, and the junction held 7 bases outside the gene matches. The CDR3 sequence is CATSRDRGQDHYGYTF. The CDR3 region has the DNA TGTGCCACCAGCAGAGATCGCGGACAGGACCACTATGGCTACACCTTC.

The CDR3 nucleotides read TGCGCCAGCAGCCAAGAAGGGAGGATTCGCGGGGGTGGCTACACCTTC. It encodes CASSQEGRIRGGGYTF. V usage is TRBV4-1 and J usage is TRBJ1-2, with a tentative D call TRBD1 (5 bases). The CDR3 contains 16 residues. CDR1 and CDR2 from the germline V gene are MGHRA and YSYEKL. The V end lost 0 bases, the J end lost 7 bases, and 18 bases lay between the germline ends.

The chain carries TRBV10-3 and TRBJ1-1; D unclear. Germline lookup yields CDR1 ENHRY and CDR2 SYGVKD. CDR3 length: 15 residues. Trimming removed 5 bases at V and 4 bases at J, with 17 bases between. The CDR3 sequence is CAISPNGASGTEAFF. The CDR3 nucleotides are TGTGCCATCAGTCCCAATGGTGCCTCGGGCACTGAAGCTTTCTTT.

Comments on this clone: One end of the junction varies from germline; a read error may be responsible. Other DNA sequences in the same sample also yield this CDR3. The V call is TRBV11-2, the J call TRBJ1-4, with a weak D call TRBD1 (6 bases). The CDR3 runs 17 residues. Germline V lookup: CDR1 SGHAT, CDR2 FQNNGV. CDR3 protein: CASSPRTAPPANEKLFF. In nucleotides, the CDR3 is TGTGCCAGCAGCCCCCGGACAGCCCCTCCTGCTAATGAAAAGCTGTTTTTT.

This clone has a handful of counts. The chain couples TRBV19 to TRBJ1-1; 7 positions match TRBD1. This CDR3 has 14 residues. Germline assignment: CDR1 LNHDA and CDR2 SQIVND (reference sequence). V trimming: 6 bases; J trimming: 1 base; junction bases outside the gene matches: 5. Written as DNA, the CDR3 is TGTGCCAGTAGCGGGGACAGAGCGAACACTGAAGCTTTCTTT. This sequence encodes CASSGDRANTEAFF.

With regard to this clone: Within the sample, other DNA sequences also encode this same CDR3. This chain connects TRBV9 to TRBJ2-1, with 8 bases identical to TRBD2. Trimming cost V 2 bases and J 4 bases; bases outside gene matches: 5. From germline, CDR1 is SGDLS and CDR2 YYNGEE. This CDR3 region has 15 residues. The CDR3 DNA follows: TGTGCCAGCAGCGTGGGCGGGGGGTCTTACAATGAGCAGTTCTTC. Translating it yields CASSVGGGSYNEQFF.

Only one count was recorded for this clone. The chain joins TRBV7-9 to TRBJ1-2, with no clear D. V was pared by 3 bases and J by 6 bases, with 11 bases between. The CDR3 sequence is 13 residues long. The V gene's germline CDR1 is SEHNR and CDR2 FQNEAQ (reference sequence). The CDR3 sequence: CASSFVVRNGYTF. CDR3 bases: TGTGCCAGCAGCTTTGTGGTGCGGAATGGCTACACCTTC.

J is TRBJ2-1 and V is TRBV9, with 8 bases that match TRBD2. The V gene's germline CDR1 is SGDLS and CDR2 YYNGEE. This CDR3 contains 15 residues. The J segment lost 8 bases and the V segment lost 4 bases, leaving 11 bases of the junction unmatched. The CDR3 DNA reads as TGTGCCAGCAGCCCGGGGGGGTCTGGGGGGGATGAGCAGTTCTTC. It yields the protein CASSPGGSGGDEQFF. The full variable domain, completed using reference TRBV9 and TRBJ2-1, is DSGVTQTPKHLITATGQRVTLRCSPRSGDLSVYWYQQSLDQGLQFLIQYYNGEERAKGNILERFSAQQFPDLHSELNLSSLELGDSALYFCASSPGGSGGDEQFFGPGTRLTVL.

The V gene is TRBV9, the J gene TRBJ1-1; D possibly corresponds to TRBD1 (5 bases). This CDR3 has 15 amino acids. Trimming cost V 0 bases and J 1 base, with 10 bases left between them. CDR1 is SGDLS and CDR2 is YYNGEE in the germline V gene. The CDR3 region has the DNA TGTGCCAGCAGCGTAGGGGGGGAGCCGAACACTGAAGCTTTCTTT. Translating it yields CASSVGGEPNTEAFF.

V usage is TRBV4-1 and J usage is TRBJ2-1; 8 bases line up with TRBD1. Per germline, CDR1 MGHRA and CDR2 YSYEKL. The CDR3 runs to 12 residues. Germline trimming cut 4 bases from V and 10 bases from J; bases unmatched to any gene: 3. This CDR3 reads CASSRDRGEQFF. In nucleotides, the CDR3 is TGCGCCAGCAGCCGAGACAGGGGAGAGCAGTTCTTC.